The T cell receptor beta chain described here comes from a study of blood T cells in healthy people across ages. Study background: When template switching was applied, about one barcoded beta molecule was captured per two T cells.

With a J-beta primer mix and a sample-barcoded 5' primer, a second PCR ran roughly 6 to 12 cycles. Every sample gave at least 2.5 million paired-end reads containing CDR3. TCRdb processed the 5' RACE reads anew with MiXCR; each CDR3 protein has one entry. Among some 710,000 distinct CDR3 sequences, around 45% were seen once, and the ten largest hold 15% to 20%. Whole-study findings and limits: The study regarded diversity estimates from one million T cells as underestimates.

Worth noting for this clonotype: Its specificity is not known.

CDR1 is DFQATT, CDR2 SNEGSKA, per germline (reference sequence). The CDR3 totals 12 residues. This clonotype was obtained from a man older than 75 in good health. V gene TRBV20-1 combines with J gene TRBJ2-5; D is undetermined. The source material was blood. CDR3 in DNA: TGCAGACTACCGGGCCCCGGAGAGACCCAGTACTTC. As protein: CRLPGPGETQYF.